The T cell receptor beta chain under discussion was sequenced for a study of T cell clonality in common variable immunodeficiency. Whole-study findings and limits: TCRbeta clonality was increased in CVID versus healthy controls. What drives increased CVID clonality needs T cell subpopulation sequencing. Compared with controls, CVID subjects had fewer shared TCRbeta clones.

This clone appeared a few times. Its antigen is still unknown. The read comes to an end 3 residues before the CDR3 does, leaving the germline J gene to fill in the end. Sequenced by immunoSEQ multiplex PCR; TCRdb stores in-frame clones only, minus some. The sample presents about 52,000 clones, none singletons. V lost 2 bases and J 9 bases, leaving 5 bases between the germline ends. The CDR3 totals 11 residues. The germline CDR1 and CDR2 sequences are SNHLY and FYNNEI. The sample taken for sequencing was peripheral blood mononuclear cells. The V call is TRBV2, the J call TRBJ2-1, with D perhaps matching TRBD1 (5 bases). This receptor was obtained from a person aged 18 to 75 in good health. The CDR3 region is CASSERGEQFF. CDR3 bases read: TGTGCCAGCAGTGAAAGGGGTGAG.